The present T cell receptor (beta chain) was sequenced within a study of cytomegalovirus exposure and HLA in healthy donors. General study points: Equally common other TCR beta chains were less clonally expanded than HLA-associated ones, a later analysis found.

The CDR3 sequence is 16 residues long. CDR1 is SEHNR and CDR2 is FQNEAQ in the germline V gene (reference sequence). Unmatched junction bases numbered 10, after V lost 5 bases and J lost 4 bases. The PCR ran on 60 Vbeta and 13 Jbeta primers. The data were produced by immunoSEQ multiplex PCR, yet TCRdb's version contains in-frame clones alone and is incomplete. The table has a few hundred thousand clones, around three quarters seen once; the top ten hold around 15%. About this clone: Its antigen is currently unknown.

Sequencing was performed on PBMCs. J is TRBJ2-3 and V is TRBV7-9; TRBD1 agrees at 9 bases. This sequence was found in a man aged 35-49 years in good health and CMV-seronegative. CDR3 coding DNA: TGTGCCAGCAGCCCGGGGACAGGGAAGGGGTCAGATACGCAGTATTTT. It encodes CASSPGTGKGSDTQYF.